What follows is one T cell receptor (beta chain) and its context. Its specificity is unknown. Reverse transcription of about 0.5 to 1 ug RNA was carried out with random hexamers. TCRdb fed the immunoSEQ multiplex PCR reads into MiXCR, producing one record per CDR3 protein. Of about 150,000 distinct CDR3 sequences detected, 85% to 95% appear once; the ten largest clones hold 0.21%. CDR3 length: 14 residues. Germline CDR1 is ENHRY and CDR2 is SYGVKD. Trimming took off 3 bases at V and 4 bases at J, with 13 bases between the two ends. The entry originates in a study of CD8 T cells in Susac syndrome. Sequencing of TCR beta was performed on blood CD8+ T cells and on blood CD4+ T cells. Purification of the CD8+ and CD4+ T cells relied on negative isolation, and TEMRA cells underwent FACS enrichment. Study-wide results and limits: The study conceded that relatively few individuals underwent its TCR sequencing and HLA analysis.

V usage is TRBV10-3 and J usage is TRBJ2-7; perhaps D is TRBD1 or TRBD2 (6 bases each). The sequence was obtained from a human donor with multiple sclerosis. The sample comprised CD8+ T cells from PBMCs. The DNA for the CDR3 is TGTGCCATCAGTGAAGAGGGGGAGGTATACGAGCAGTACTTC. Encoded protein: CAISEEGEVYEQYF.